This T cell receptor (beta chain) was sequenced during a study of OX40 agonist ivuxolimab in advanced cancers. Here immunoSEQ multiplex PCR was the method, and the copy in TCRdb shows in-frame clones only, minus some. Counted here are 65,000 to 90,000 clones, 88% occurring once; the ten biggest clones make up approximately 0.8%. The CDR3 length is 13 residues. Germline V gives CDR1 SGDLS, CDR2 YYNGEE. The germline V and J ends were trimmed by 5 bases and 4 bases, with 11 bases remaining between them. The clonotype originates from an adult with an advanced solid tumor such as melanoma, head and neck, liver or kidney cancer. The specimen was CD4+ or CD8+ T cells sorted from blood, collected in a trial of the OX40 agonist ivuxolimab. The chain couples TRBV9 to TRBJ2-3; weak D call: TRBD2 (5 bases). This CDR3 is CASRREGADTQYF. DNA for the CDR3: TGTGCCAGCAGGCGAGAGGGCGCAGATACGCAGTATTTT.